Sequencing of this T cell receptor (beta chain) was carried out in a study of T cell repertoires in cytomegalovirus infection. Study context: HLA-B-restricted CMV epitopes that are well studied were used alongside recently identified HLA-C-restricted ones. Both CMV infection and a matching HLA type were indicated by public TCR beta signatures. General study results and limits: People with CMV and the relevant HLA were identified by cumulative public TCR beta family frequency. Ex vivo responses were dominated by HLA-C-restricted CMV-specific TCR beta clonotypes.

The germline gives CDR1 MNHEY, CDR2 SVGEGT. The CDR3 has 14 residues. The V gene lost 6 bases and the J gene lost 5 bases, with 17 bases spanning the gap. TCRdb reprocessed the reads with MiXCR, giving one entry per CDR3 protein. The sample includes tens of thousands of distinct CDR3 sequences, 24% seen only once; the top ten take roughly 50%. This clonotype showed up many times. Antigen: not known. The chain is built from TRBV6-2 or TRBV6-3 and TRBJ2-7, with a tentative D call TRBD1 (5 bases). The source is a human donor in good health (CMV status not recorded). Some clones in this sample may be carry-over from other donors' samples. Sample: CD8+ T cells from cultured PBMCs, taken from culture after CMV antigen stimulation. The CDR3 spells CASRAGSGTHEQYF. As DNA, the CDR3 is TGTGCCAGCAGAGCAGGGTCGGGTACCCACGAGCAGTACTTC.